Given below is one TCR beta chain in context. This sample was included in a study of control samples from healthy donors and cancer patients. Some clones are missing from TCRdb's copy, which holds only in-frame ones; the method was immunoSEQ multiplex PCR. The sample includes 150,000 to 200,000 clones. The sequencing input was blood. The TCR comes from a woman aged 25-40 years in good health.

The CDR3 here is CASSSQGKDTEAFF. The CDR3 nucleotides read TGTGCCAGCTCATCACAGGGAAAGGACACTGAAGCTTTCTTT. The rearrangement links TRBV18 to TRBJ1-1, with a tentative D call TRBD1 (6 bases). This CDR3 spans 14 amino acids. The ends were cut back, 5 bases at V and 3 bases at J, with 13 bases in the middle. Germline lookup yields CDR1 KGHSH and CDR2 LQKENI.